This TCR beta chain comes out of a study of T cells after yellow fever vaccination. Turning to the study itself: Fractions of low cell number were prepared using SMART-Seq v4 Ultra Low Input. Broader study findings: Abundant clonotypes from the bulk population could have been carried over as contaminants into FACS-sorted repertoires.

Looked up from germline, CDR1 is DFQATT and CDR2 is SNEGSKA (reference sequence). The CDR3 contains 17 residues. V lost 0 bases, J lost 3 bases, and 7 bases stayed unmatched. By 5'RACE template switching, TCR cDNA was produced, with a universal primer site and UMIs added in the process. Via MiXCR, TCRdb re-called the 5' RACE reads, giving one row per CDR3 protein. The sample consists of around 590,000 distinct CDR3 sequences, more than 9% of them appearing once. This clonotype came up a few times. The target antigen is unknown. The starting material was PBMCs, obtained on the day of the yellow fever booster vaccination. The origin of this receptor is a man aged 25 to 45 who received the YFV17D yellow fever vaccine. The chain is built from TRBV20-1 and TRBJ2-3, with 12 nucleotides matching TRBD2. In DNA form, the CDR3 reads TGCAGTGCTAGAGATGGGCTAGCGGGAGGGGAAACAGATACGCAGTATTTT. This codes for CSARDGLAGGETDTQYF.